This T cell receptor beta chain derives from a study of CD8 T cells in ankylosing spondylitis. Libraries for TCR beta were made by quantitative 5'-RACE with molecular barcodes. TCRdb analysed the 5' RACE reads with MiXCR anew, one entry per CDR3 protein. The sample gives about 220,000 distinct CDR3 sequences, roughly 6.6% of which show up once; 14% is in the top ten. CDR3 length: 17 residues. The V gene's germline CDR1 is SGHRS and CDR2 YFSETQ. V lost 3 bases, J lost 5 bases, and 12 bases stayed unmatched. Study conclusions and caveats: Matched ankylosing spondylitis synovial fluid reportedly showed significant enrichment of disease-linked clones. A TCR beta motif of several highly homologous variants appeared characteristic of ankylosing spondylitis blood. Reports of some motif variants in reactive arthritis synovial fluid and blood predate this one. Clones linked to the disease showed a CD8+ phenotype. They occurred at relatively low frequencies in peripheral blood.

This clonotype was detected ten times or more. The antigen remains undetermined. The specimen sequenced was blood, either unsorted or a sorted T cell fraction (not recorded which). The chain combines TRBV5-1 with TRBJ2-1; TRBD2 aligns across 9 bases. This sequence was found in a male donor with ankylosing spondylitis. This CDR3 is CASSSRVAGAVDNEQFF. The CDR3 nucleotides are TGCGCCAGCAGCTCGAGGGTAGCGGGGGCGGTAGACAATGAGCAGTTCTTC.